Listed below are T cell receptor beta chains from one sample, sequenced in a study of pediatric ulcerative colitis. Assay used: immunoSEQ multiplex PCR; TCRdb lists only in-frame clones, some missing. The sample contains about 40,000 clones, 75% of which appear only once. The sample was gut tissue. These receptors all stem from a boy between 10 and 17 years old with severe ulcerative colitis. Both conserved end residues are part of each CDR3. The order of the fields is V gene, J gene, CDR3 protein.

TRBV7-2	TRBJ2-1	CASTLSGGPIPLEQFF
TRBV2	TRBJ1-5	CASSEYPGHQPQHF
TRBV7-3	TRBJ1-1	CASSLTVGHPEAFF
TRBV9	TRBJ1-3	CASSFIMGDTIYF
TRBV30	TRBJ1-3	CAWSDRVGSTIYF
TRBV4-1	TRBJ1-3	CASSPPGTFYSGNTIYF
TRBV9	TRBJ1-2	CASSPEVGGGYTF
TRBV6-1	TRBJ1-5	CASSDFVNQPQHF
TRBV27	TRBJ1-2	CASSFSGGDGYTF
TRBV7-8	TRBJ2-1	CASSLRVGTSSYNEQFF
TRBV9	TRBJ1-4	CASSATGEGYEKLFF
TRBV14	TRBJ1-1	CASSPTGTHNTEAFF
TRBV5-6	TRBJ2-5	CASSSTPGTQYF
TRBV5-1	TRBJ1-2	CASSIGGAYGYTF
TRBV5-1	TRBJ2-2	CASSFGPPDTGELFF
TRBV11-2	TRBJ2-1	CASSLSLLAPYNEQFF
TRBV7-6	TRBJ1-1	CASSLGRSENTEAFF
TRBV5-1	TRBJ2-7	CASSPPVVGGTYEQYF
TRBV20-1	TRBJ2-5	CSAATEETQYF
TRBV6-1	TRBJ2-5	CASSEGRGSQYF
TRBV19	TRBJ1-5	CASSIEKHLGSNQPQHF
TRBV5-1	TRBJ1-1	CASSLDPSQGGRAFF
TRBV9	TRBJ1-1	CASSSGWLNTEAFF